The clone carrying this TCR beta chain was found many times. Its antigen remains unidentified. The study made its TCR cDNA through 5'RACE template switching. That step introduced a universal primer site along with UMIs. MiXCR, applied by TCRdb to the 5' RACE reads, yields one record per CDR3 protein. The data show approximately 150,000 distinct CDR3 sequences, roughly a tenth seen once. This sample stems from a study of T cells after yellow fever vaccination. About the study: Fractions with few cells were prepared using SMART-Seq v4 Ultra Low Input.

The CDR3 is 15 residues long. The V gene end was trimmed by 0 bases and the J gene end by 5 bases; junction bases not matched to a gene: 3. Germline V lookup: CDR1 LGHDT, CDR2 YNNKEL (reference sequence). Study findings and constraints: Relatively few clonotypes were ones that appeared in both CD4 and CD8 compartments.

This sample comprised CD8+ T cells sorted from PBMCs, obtained 45 days after the yellow fever booster vaccination. The V call is TRBV3-1, the J call TRBJ2-1; TRBD2 aligns across 8 bases. This clonotype was obtained from a man between 18 and 35 years old who received the YFV17D yellow fever vaccine. CDR3 coding DNA: TGTGCCAGCAGCCAAGAAGTCGGGGGGGACAATGAGCAGTTCTTC. This gives the protein CASSQEVGGDNEQFF.